This entry lists 13 T cell receptor beta chains sequenced from one sample in a study of T cell repertoires in cytomegalovirus infection. No cognate antigen is known for these TCRs. A single record per CDR3 protein comes from TCRdb applying MiXCR to the reads. The sample lists fewer than 900,000 distinct CDR3 sequences; 25% to 35% were seen once. The source material was cultured CD8+ T cells from PBMCs, sampled from culture after CMV antigen stimulation. Receptor source: a human donor in good health (CMV status not recorded). Some clones in this sample may be carry-over from other donors' samples.

This clonotype was observed at least ten times. This chain links TRBV7-9 with TRBJ1-3; the D is unclear. Per the germline V gene, CDR1 is SEHNR and CDR2 is FQNEAQ (reference sequence). V was clipped by 4 bases and J by 0 bases, with 7 bases between them. The CDR3 is 14 amino acids. The CDR3, as DNA: TGTGCCAGCAGCTCTACAGACTCTGGAAACACCATATATTTT. Amino acids: CASSSTDSGNTIYF.

This clonotype was observed a few times. V and J are TRBV28 and TRBJ2-7; a possible D gene is TRBD1 (5 bases). The germline CDR1 and CDR2 sequences are MDHEN and SYDVKM. Deletions cut 2 bases from V and 4 bases from J, with 12 bases between. This CDR3 is 14 amino acids long. CDR3 loop: CASSLGQGQYEQYV. Written as DNA, the CDR3 is TGTGCCAGCAGTTTAGGGCAGGGTCAGTACGAGCAGTACGTC.

The sample holds a few counts of this clonotype. The chain is built from TRBV20-1 and TRBJ2-1; 7 bases agree with TRBD2. V shed 6 bases, J shed 7 bases, and the junction held 9 bases outside the gene matches. The CDR3 totals 13 residues. CDR1 DFQATT and CDR2 SNEGSKA come from the germline V gene (reference sequence). The CDR3 sequence: CSAVISGFNEQFF. In nucleotides, the CDR3 is TGCAGTGCCGTTATTAGCGGGTTTAATGAGCAGTTCTTC.

This clonotype appeared a few times. The chain is built from TRBV7-9 and TRBJ1-1; 7 bases map to TRBD1. Trimming at V came to 5 bases and at J to 7 bases, leaving 10 bases not matched to a gene. The CDR3 contains 14 residues. CDR1 SEHNR and CDR2 FQNEAQ come from the germline V gene (reference sequence). CDR3 in DNA: TGTGCCAGCAGCCCAGCGGACAGGATTTATGAAGCTTTCTTT. Residues: CASSPADRIYEAFF.

The CDR3 DNA follows: TGTGCCAGGGACCGACTGAAGAGCCCAGGAGTTTCCCTATCTAACTATGGCTACACCTTC. Its protein is CARDRLKSPGVSLSNYGYTF. This chain joins TRBV2 and TRBJ1-2; D unresolved. Trimming took off 9 bases at V and 0 bases at J, with 32 bases between the two ends. The CDR3 covers 20 residues. Germline CDR1 and CDR2: SNHLY and FYNNEI.

This clonotype was recorded at least ten times. The chain recombines TRBV7-8 with TRBJ1-2, with D perhaps TRBD1 (5 bases). Germline loops: CDR1 SGHVS, CDR2 FQNEAQ. This CDR3 is 16 amino acids long. Trimming took off 10 bases at V and 3 bases at J, with 24 bases between the two ends. CDR3 bases: TGTGCCAACTACGAGCTTGAGGGGATCTCGCACTATGGCTACACCTTC. This sequence encodes CANYELEGISHYGYTF. The variable domain in full, with the rest retrieved from reference TRBV7-8 and TRBJ1-2, is GAGVSQSPRYKVAKRGQDVALRCDPISGHVSLFWYQQALGQGPEFLTYFQNEAQLDKSGLPSDRFFAERPEGSVSTLKIQRTQQEDSAVYLCANYELEGISHYGYTFGSGTRLTVV.

This clonotype was seen only a few times. V gene TRBV7-8 combines with J gene TRBJ2-2, with D tentatively TRBD2 (5 bases). Germline V gene lookup returns CDR1 SGHVS and CDR2 FQNEAQ. CDR3 length: 15 amino acids. Trimming removed 1 base at V and 6 bases at J, with 12 bases between. CDR3 sequence reads: CASSLGPARAGELFF. Written as DNA, the CDR3 is TGTGCCAGCAGCTTAGGTCCAGCGAGGGCCGGGGAGCTGTTTTTT.

The V call is TRBV29-1, the J call TRBJ1-2; TRBD1 agrees at 9 bases. J was trimmed by 5 bases and V by 0 bases; bases with no gene match: 10. This CDR3 comprises 16 residues. The germline V gene has CDR1 SQVTM and CDR2 ANQGSEA. The DNA for the CDR3 is TGCAGCGTTGAAGACGTCCCGGGACAGGGAATTTATGGCTACACCTTC. Its protein product is CSVEDVPGQGIYGYTF. Variable domain in full (rest from reference TRBV29-1 and TRBJ1-2): SAVISQKPSRDICQRGTSLTIQCQVDSQVTMMFWYRQQPGQSLTLIATANQGSEATYESGFVIDKFPISRPNLTFSTLTVSNMSPEDSSIYLCSVEDVPGQGIYGYTFGSGTRLTVV.

This clonotype has more than one count but fewer than ten. The rearrangement joins TRBV5-5 to TRBJ2-1; D gene ambiguous. Trimming pared 5 bases from V and 7 bases from J, leaving 4 bases between. The CDR3 consists of 10 residues. Germline V gene lookup returns CDR1 SGHKS and CDR2 YYEKEE (reference sequence). CDR3 sequence: CASSKNEQFF. Here the CDR3 DNA reads TGTGCCAGCAGTAAAAATGAGCAGTTCTTC. The full variable domain, its missing parts supplied by reference TRBV5-5 and TRBJ2-1, is DAGVTQSPTHLIKTRGQQVTLRCSPISGHKSVSWYQQVLGQGPQFIFQYYEKEERGRGNFPDRFSARQFPNYSSELNVNALLLGDSALYLCASSKNEQFFGPGTRLTVL.

The chain links TRBV12-3 or TRBV12-4 to TRBJ1-5; 7 bases agree with TRBD1. The junction had 10 bases not matched to a gene; V was cut back by 6 bases and J by 8 bases. This CDR3 comprises 14 residues. CDR3 region: CASRIDRALKPQHF. In DNA, the CDR3 is TGTGCCAGCAGAATCGACAGGGCTTTAAAGCCCCAGCATTTT.

This clonotype was observed once. The genes are TRBV19 and TRBJ2-1; D is undetermined. The germline V gene has CDR1 LNHDA and CDR2 SQIVND (reference sequence). V lost 6 bases and J lost 15, with 15 bases in between. CDR3 size: 11 residues. The DNA of the CDR3 is TGTGCCAGTAGCGACGCAGGAAGGGTGTTCTTC. Residues: CASSDAGRVFF.

This clonotype has a count of ten or more. The rearrangement joins TRBV7-3 to TRBJ2-2; possibly TRBD1 or TRBD2 for D (5 bases each). Germline V gene sequence: CDR1 SGHTA, CDR2 FQGTGA. This CDR3 region has 17 residues. Trimming stripped 4 bases from V and 0 bases from J, with 15 bases between. The CDR3 loop reads CASSSTMGTANTGELFF. The CDR3 nucleotides read TGTGCCAGCAGCTCCACTATGGGGACCGCGAACACCGGGGAGCTGTTTTTT.

This chain joins TRBV27 and TRBJ2-7; no clear D gene. In germline, CDR1 is MNHEY, CDR2 SMNVEV (reference sequence). This CDR3 is 17 amino acids long. Trimming shortened V by 0 bases and J by 3 bases, and 18 bases separated the two germline ends. The CDR3 loop reads CASSLSPPVPSFYEQYF. CDR3 sequence (DNA): TGTGCCAGCAGTTTATCCCCCCCGGTCCCCTCCTTCTACGAGCAGTACTTC.